The rows below give T cell receptor beta chains drawn from one sample of a study of CD8 T cells in ankylosing spondylitis. TCRdb re-analysed the 5' RACE reads in MiXCR, keeping a single row per CDR3 protein. Found here are fewer than 650,000 distinct CDR3 sequences, roughly 13% of them singletons; the top ten hold 6.8%. Sample: blood, either unsorted or a sorted T cell fraction (not recorded which). The source of these receptors is a male donor with ankylosing spondylitis. The CDR3 runs from the conserved cysteine through the conserved F or W. The order of the fields is D gene, V gene, J gene, CDR3 protein. D genes are given only for firm matches.

>TRBD2|TRBV2|TRBJ2-1
CASSGASGSLDEQFF
>NA|TRBV20-1|TRBJ2-5
CSALTRETGETQYF
>TRBD2|TRBV2|TRBJ2-3
CATPGGAGGSLTDTQYF
>TRBD2|TRBV12-3/TRBV12-4|TRBJ2-3
CASTPGGGGSSLSTDTQYF
>NA|TRBV20-1|TRBJ2-7
CSARDRGRSYEQYF
>NA|TRBV20-1|TRBJ2-3
CSAIEGPKSQYF
>TRBD1|TRBV18|TRBJ1-1
CASSLRTGVNANTEAFF
>NA|TRBV2|TRBJ2-1
CASSGGAYNEQFF
>NA|TRBV6-1|TRBJ2-1
CASSPFLGYNEQFF
>NA|TRBV5-1|TRBJ2-6
CASSLAPGMALSGANVLTF
>NA|TRBV21-1|TRBJ2-1
CASVPRGHRGNEQFF
>NA|TRBV12-3/TRBV12-4|TRBJ2-1
CASSPGLTSYNEQFF
>NA|TRBV7-9|TRBJ2-1
CASSPIPNEQFF
>NA|TRBV7-2|TRBJ2-1
CASSLWDGYNEQFF
>NA|TRBV6-5|TRBJ2-7
CASSYGGSGIYEQYF
>TRBD1|TRBV29-1|TRBJ1-1
CSVEGDSNTEAFF
>TRBD2|TRBV3-1|TRBJ2-3
CASSQEFGTSGATSTDTQYF
>TRBD2|TRBV20-1|TRBJ2-1
CSATGNEREGFYNEQFF
>TRBD2|TRBV2|TRBJ2-7
CASRRTSGKSYEQYF
>NA|TRBV12-3/TRBV12-4|TRBJ2-7
CASSWGAGEQYF
>NA|TRBV7-2|TRBJ1-4
CASSFIGSNEKLFF
>TRBD2|TRBV18|TRBJ2-1
CASSPTSGYNEQFF
>NA|TRBV5-1|TRBJ2-7
CASSLTNRDEQYF
>TRBD2|TRBV11-2|TRBJ2-3
CASSPRDSGRVKDTQYF
>TRBD2|TRBV20-1|TRBJ2-2
CSALEREDGGELFF